These T cell receptor beta chains were read from a single sample in a study of CD8+CD57+ T cells in acquired aplastic anemia. TCRdb independently ran MiXCR on the reads; one entry per CDR3 protein. The sample lists about 130,000 distinct CDR3 sequences, around 48% occurring once. Sample: sorted CD4+, CD8+, or CD8+CD57+ T cells (not recorded which) from PBMCs. The source is a human donor in good health, serving as a control. Each CDR3 is given with its conserved first and last residue. A D gene is named only where the DNA matches it firmly. Part of the rows lack a size; the others show once, few, many or a class for expanded clones.

d_call: TRBD1; j_call: TRBJ2-7; v_call: TRBV28; clone_size: many; cdr3_aa: CASSYRGRVNEQYF; cdr3_nt: TGTGCCAGCAGTTACAGGGGGCGCGTAAACGAGCAGTACTTC
d_call: .; j_call: TRBJ2-7; v_call: TRBV2; clone_size: few; cdr3_aa: CASRFRDMESYEQYF; cdr3_nt: TGTGCCAGCAGATTCCGGGACATGGAGTCATACGAGCAGTACTTC
d_call: TRBD2; j_call: TRBJ2-5; v_call: TRBV7-9; clone_size: .; cdr3_aa: CASSLVAGEETQYF; cdr3_nt: TGTGCCAGCAGCTTAGTAGCGGGAGAAGAGACCCAGTACTTC
d_call: .; j_call: TRBJ2-7; v_call: TRBV2; clone_size: .; cdr3_aa: CASSEEGGSEQYF; cdr3_nt: TGTGCCAGCAGTGAGGAGGGCGGATCCGAGCAGTACTTC
d_call: .; j_call: TRBJ1-2; v_call: TRBV15; clone_size: .; cdr3_aa: CATSTGWGYGYTF; cdr3_nt: TGTGCCACCAGCACGGGTTGGGGGTATGGCTACACCTTC
d_call: .; j_call: TRBJ2-5; v_call: TRBV4-1; clone_size: many; cdr3_aa: CASSQGSTGRFETQYF; cdr3_nt: TGCGCCAGCAGCCAAGGCTCCACAGGGAGGTTTGAGACCCAGTACTTC
d_call: TRBD1; j_call: TRBJ2-5; v_call: TRBV10-3; clone_size: .; cdr3_aa: CASGLGQGSETQYF; cdr3_nt: TGTGCCAGCGGACTGGGACAGGGGTCCGAGACCCAGTACTTC
d_call: .; j_call: TRBJ2-5; v_call: TRBV2; clone_size: many; cdr3_aa: CASMGFRETQYF; cdr3_nt: TGTGCCAGCATGGGTTTTCGAGAGACCCAGTACTTC
d_call: TRBD2; j_call: TRBJ2-1; v_call: TRBV25-1; clone_size: once; cdr3_aa: CASSERRGEGRPNEQFF; cdr3_nt: TGTGCCAGCAGTGAACGAAGAGGGGAGGGCAGACCCAATGAGCAGTTCTTC
d_call: .; j_call: TRBJ2-5; v_call: TRBV3-1; clone_size: many; cdr3_aa: CASSQGGTGRRGETQYF; cdr3_nt: TGTGCCAGCAGCCAAGGTGGGACTGGAAGGCGCGGAGAGACCCAGTACTTC
d_call: TRBD2; j_call: TRBJ2-5; v_call: TRBV7-9; clone_size: .; cdr3_aa: CATQRGGETQYF; cdr3_nt: TGTGCCACTCAACGGGGGGGAGAGACCCAGTACTTC
d_call: .; j_call: TRBJ1-4; v_call: TRBV6-2/TRBV6-3; clone_size: many; cdr3_aa: CASSSGRQTNEKLFF; cdr3_nt: TGTGCCAGCAGCTCCGGGCGGCAGACTAATGAAAAACTGTTTTTT
d_call: .; j_call: TRBJ1-1; v_call: TRBV5-1; clone_size: .; cdr3_aa: CASNQDRDTSNTEAFF; cdr3_nt: TGCGCCAGCAACCAAGATCGGGACACTTCGAACACTGAAGCTTTCTTT
d_call: TRBD2; j_call: TRBJ2-7; v_call: TRBV19; clone_size: .; cdr3_aa: CASSTHPWDLVAGATYEQYF; cdr3_nt: TGTGCCAGTAGTACCCACCCATGGGACCTGGTAGCGGGGGCCACTTACGAGCAGTACTTC
d_call: TRBD1; j_call: TRBJ2-7; v_call: TRBV5-6; clone_size: once; cdr3_aa: CASSDKGQGWLMQYF; cdr3_nt: TGTGCCAGCAGCGATAAAGGACAGGGATGGTTAATGCAGTACTTC
d_call: .; j_call: TRBJ1-2; v_call: TRBV4-1; clone_size: .; cdr3_aa: CASSQDRDTSWYGYTF; cdr3_nt: TGCGCCAGCAGCCAAGATCGGGACACCTCTTGGTATGGCTACACCTTC
d_call: TRBD2; j_call: TRBJ2-1; v_call: TRBV20-1; clone_size: .; cdr3_aa: CSYQREANEQFF; cdr3_nt: TGCAGTTATCAGCGGGAGGCGAATGAGCAGTTCTTC
d_call: TRBD1; j_call: TRBJ1-2; v_call: TRBV2; clone_size: .; cdr3_aa: CASHDGGTGSHGYTF; cdr3_nt: TGTGCCAGCCATGATGGGGGGACAGGGAGTCATGGCTACACCTTC
d_call: .; j_call: TRBJ1-1; v_call: TRBV5-1; clone_size: .; cdr3_aa: CASSVSGEGTEALF; cdr3_nt: TGCGCCAGCAGCGTTTCAGGGGAGGGGACTGAAGCTTTATTT
d_call: .; j_call: TRBJ1-5; v_call: TRBV7-2; clone_size: many; cdr3_aa: CASTKLGQPQHF; cdr3_nt: TGTGCCAGCACCAAATTAGGACAGCCCCAGCATTTT
d_call: TRBD1; j_call: TRBJ1-6; v_call: TRBV19; clone_size: .; cdr3_aa: CASSTGQGGHSPLHF; cdr3_nt: TGTGCCAGTAGCACCGGACAGGGAGGACATTCACCCCTCCACTTT
d_call: TRBD2; j_call: TRBJ2-5; v_call: TRBV20-1; clone_size: many; cdr3_aa: CSASGTSGGYQETQYF; cdr3_nt: TGCAGTGCTAGCGGGACTAGCGGGGGGTACCAAGAGACCCAGTACTTC